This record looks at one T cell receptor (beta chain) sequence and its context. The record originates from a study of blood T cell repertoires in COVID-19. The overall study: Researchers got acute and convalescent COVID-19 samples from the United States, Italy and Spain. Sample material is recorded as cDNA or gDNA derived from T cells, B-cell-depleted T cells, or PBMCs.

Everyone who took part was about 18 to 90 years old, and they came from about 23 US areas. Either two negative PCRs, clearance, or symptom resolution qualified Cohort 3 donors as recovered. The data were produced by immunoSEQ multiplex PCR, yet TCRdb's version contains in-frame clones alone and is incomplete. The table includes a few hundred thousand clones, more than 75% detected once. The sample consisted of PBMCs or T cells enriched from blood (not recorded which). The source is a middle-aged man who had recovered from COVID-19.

The DNA for the CDR3 is TGTGCCTGGAGTCAAGGACAGGGGGATGAAAAACTGTTTTTT. Amino acid sequence: CAWSQGQGDEKLFF. The chain joins TRBV30 to TRBJ1-4, with 10 bases fitting TRBD1. The germline CDR1 and CDR2 sequences are GTSNPN and SVGIG (reference sequence). V lost 2 bases, J lost 6 bases, and 3 bases stayed unmatched. This CDR3 has 14 residues.